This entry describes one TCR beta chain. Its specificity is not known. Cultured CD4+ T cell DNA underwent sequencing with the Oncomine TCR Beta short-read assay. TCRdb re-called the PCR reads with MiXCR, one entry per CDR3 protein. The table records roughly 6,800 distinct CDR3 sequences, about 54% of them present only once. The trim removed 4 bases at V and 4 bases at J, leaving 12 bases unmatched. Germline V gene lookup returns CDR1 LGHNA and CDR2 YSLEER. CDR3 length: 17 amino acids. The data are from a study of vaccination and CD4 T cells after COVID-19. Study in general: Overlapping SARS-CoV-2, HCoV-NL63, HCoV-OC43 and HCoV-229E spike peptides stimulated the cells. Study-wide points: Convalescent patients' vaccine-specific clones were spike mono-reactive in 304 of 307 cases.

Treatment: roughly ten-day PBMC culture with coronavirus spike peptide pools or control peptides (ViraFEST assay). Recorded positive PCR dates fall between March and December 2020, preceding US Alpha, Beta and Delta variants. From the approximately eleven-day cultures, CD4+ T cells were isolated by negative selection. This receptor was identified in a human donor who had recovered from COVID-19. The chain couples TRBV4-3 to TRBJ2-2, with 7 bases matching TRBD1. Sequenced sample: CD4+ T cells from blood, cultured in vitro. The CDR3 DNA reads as TGCGCCAGCAGCCTTACCGGGACAGCAGACCTCACCGGGGAGCTGTTTTTT. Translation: CASSLTGTADLTGELFF.